This entry lists 8 T cell receptor beta chains sequenced from one sample in a study of STAT5B mutations in CD4+ large granular lymphocyte leukemia. Profiling relied on immunoSEQ multiplex PCR, and the TCRdb table lists in-frame clones only, not all of them. The sample lists 30,000 to 35,000 clones, 65% to 70% occurring once. The sample consisted of CD4+ T cells from blood buffy coats. These receptors were collected from a human donor in good health.

The gene calls are TRBV5-1 and TRBJ2-3; 10 bases fit TRBD1. CDR3 length: 15 amino acids. CDR1 and CDR2 (germline): SGHRS, YFSETQ. V dropped 1 base and J dropped 5; count of bases not matched to a gene: 4. CDR3 coding DNA: TGCGCCAGCAGCTTGAGGACAGGGGGGGAAGATACGCAGTATTTT. Translation: CASSLRTGGEDTQYF.

The chain joins TRBV5-1 to TRBJ2-7, with 8 bases matching TRBD2. The CDR3 runs to 14 residues. Per the germline V gene, CDR1 is SGHRS and CDR2 is YFSETQ. V lost 4 bases to trimming and J lost 2 bases; unmatched junction nucleotides: 5. The CDR3 nucleotides read TGCGCCAGCAGCCCCCCCGGGGGGGCCTACGAGCAGTACTTC. Its translation is CASSPPGGAYEQYF.

This chain links TRBV18 with TRBJ2-2; the match to TRBD2 covers 8 bases. Germline V gene data show CDR1 as KGHSH and CDR2 as LQKENI. Unmatched junction bases numbered 9, after V lost 3 bases and J lost 3 bases. The CDR3 loop spans 17 amino acids. The CDR3 sequence is CASSPTTSGTDTGELFF. The CDR3 coding sequence is TGTGCCAGCTCACCGACTACTAGCGGTACCGACACCGGGGAGCTGTTTTTT.

The chain combines TRBV11-3 with TRBJ1-1; D call uncertain. In germline, CDR1 is SGHNT, CDR2 YENEEA. There are 13 residues in the CDR3. Trimming stripped 5 bases from V and 4 bases from J, with 11 bases between. The CDR3: CASSPGISTEAFF. DNA of the CDR3: TGTGCCAGCAGCCCGGGGATCAGCACTGAAGCTTTCTTT.

CDR3 region: CASSYSWTEEAFF. DNA of the CDR3: TGTGCCAGCAGTTACTCCTGGACGGAAGAAGCTTTCTTT. The chain has TRBV6-5 and TRBJ1-1, with D unresolved. Germline V CDR1 and CDR2: MNHEY, SVGAGI. The CDR3 runs 13 residues. V lost 0 bases and J lost 8, with 10 bases in between.

This clone showed up just a few times. V usage is TRBV5-1 and J usage is TRBJ2-7; D not resolved. There are 14 residues in the CDR3. Germline V gene data show CDR1 as SGHRS and CDR2 as YFSETQ. Trimming left V 1 base short and J 3 bases short, with 11 bases between. CDR3 bases: TGCGCCAGCAGCTTGAAGGCACTACACTACGAGCAGTACTTC. Its protein is CASSLKALHYEQYF.

The chain recombines TRBV4-3 with TRBJ1-5, with D tentatively TRBD1 (6 bases). Germline V gives CDR1 LGHNA, CDR2 YSLEER. This CDR3 region has 15 residues. V was pared by 0 bases and J by 5 bases, with 11 bases between. CDR3 protein: CASSQEKQGDQPQHF. In nucleotides, the CDR3 is TGCGCCAGCAGCCAAGAGAAACAGGGAGATCAGCCCCAGCATTTT.

The CDR3 loop reads CASSSGTAGGPTGELFF. The CDR3 bases are TGTGCCAGCAGCTCGGGGACAGCGGGGGGGCCGACCGGGGAGCTGTTTTTT. This sequence joins TRBV7-8 and TRBJ2-2, with TRBD2 identical over 10 bases. The CDR3 is made up of 17 amino acids. J lost 5 bases, V lost 4 bases, and 10 bases had no gene match. CDR1 and CDR2 from the germline V gene are SGHVS and FQNEAQ.